This T cell receptor (beta chain) appears in the sequencing data of a study of shared clonotypes between healthy human individuals. The repertoire was sequenced with immunoSEQ multiplex PCR; TCRdb's copy has only in-frame clones and lacks some. The sample yields some 2,400,000 clones, approximately 96% seen once. There are a few counts of this clone. The investigators split CD4+ cells into a CD45RA+ naive subset and a CD45RA-negative memory subset. The TCR was taken from a man aged 18 to 30 in good health. Sequenced sample: naive CD4+ T cells sorted from blood. Subset defined: CD45RA+ positively selected.

The CDR3 region has the DNA TGTGCCAGTAGTATAGCGGGCACTGAAGCTTTCTTT. It is translated as CASSIAGTEAFF. The rearrangement uses TRBV19 and TRBJ1-1; D is unresolved. Per germline, CDR1 LNHDA and CDR2 SQIVND (reference sequence). V lost 1 base and J 4 bases, leaving 4 bases between the germline ends. CDR3 length: 12 residues.